The 25 T cell receptor beta chains listed next were all sequenced from one sample in a study of T cells in Graves' hyperthyroidism and ophthalmopathy. RNA transcripts were the template for amplifying TCR beta CDR3 regions. An initial round of RT-PCR targeting the TCR CDR3 relied on the HTBI primer set. Using its own MiXCR run on the multiplex PCR reads, TCRdb lists one record per CDR3 protein. The sample lists fewer than 500,000 distinct CDR3 sequences, roughly 13% occurring once. Input material: blood. The receptors here all came from a man between 25 and 39 years old with Graves' hyperthyroidism that later progressed to Graves' ophthalmopathy.

This clonotype appeared a few times. This chain links TRBV5-6 with TRBJ2-6; D uncertain. The CDR3 length is 14 residues. Germline CDR1 SGHDT, CDR2 YYEEEE. V was cut by 10 bases and J by 0 bases, with 11 bases left in between. The CDR3 coding sequence is TGTGCCGGAACTGGTAGCTCTGGGGCCAACGTCCTGACTTTC. Amino acids: CAGTGSSGANVLTF.

This clonotype was found many times. The chain is built from TRBV7-8 and TRBJ1-5, with 10 nucleotides matching TRBD1. CDR1 SGHVS and CDR2 FQNEAQ come from the germline V gene. V dropped 5 bases and J dropped 6; count of bases not matched to a gene: 10. The CDR3 is made up of 16 amino acids. DNA of the CDR3: TGTGCCAGCAGCATCAGCGGGACAGGGGTTGGTCAGCCCCAGCATTTT. Protein: CASSISGTGVGQPQHF.

On this clonotype: Since a much larger clone is just one base distant, this may be a read error. The V gene is TRBV20-1, the J gene TRBJ2-7; 7 bases match TRBD1. This CDR3 has 14 amino acids. Germline loops: CDR1 DFQATT, CDR2 SNEGSKA (reference sequence). This chain's CDR3 is CSAVARRGNYEQCF. The CDR3 region has the DNA TGCAGTGCAGTGGCTCGCAGGGGGAATTACGAGCAGTGCTTC.

The rearrangement links TRBV4-1 to TRBJ2-3; tentatively, D is TRBD1 or TRBD2 (5 bases each). The CDR3 is 13 residues long. The ends were cut back, 4 bases at V and 2 bases at J, with 7 bases in the middle. Germline CDR1 MGHRA, CDR2 YSYEKL. In DNA, the CDR3 is TGCGCCAGCAGCCGGGGGATCACAGATACGCAGTATTTT. Its protein is CASSRGITDTQYF.

The rearrangement joins TRBV3-1 to TRBJ2-1; TRBD2 agrees at 14 bases. Germline V gene sequence: CDR1 LGHDT, CDR2 YNNKEL (reference sequence). CDR3 length equals 15 residues. V lost 4 bases and J lost 7; bases outside the gene matches: 3. CDR3 amino acids: CASSPTSGGANEQFF. The CDR3 DNA reads as TGTGCCAGCAGCCCGACTAGCGGGGGGGCGAATGAGCAGTTCTTC.

This clonotype has a count of ten or more. This chain joins TRBV11-2 and TRBJ1-2; no definite D call. The V end lost 5 bases, the J end lost 2 bases, and 12 bases lay between the germline ends. The CDR3 loop spans 14 amino acids. Germline CDR1 reads SGHAT; CDR2 reads FQNNGV. CDR3 sequence (DNA): TGTGCCAGCAGCAGTATAGCAGACAACTATGGCTACACCTTC. Protein: CASSSIADNYGYTF.

This clonotype was counted many times. CDR3 bases: TGTGCTAGTGGTTTGTTGAACACTGAAGCTTTCTTT. It codes for CASGLLNTEAFF. The chain couples TRBV12-5 to TRBJ1-1; D remains ambiguous. Trimming left V 2 bases short and J 0 bases short, with 1 base between. The germline CDR1 and CDR2 sequences are LGHNT and FRNRAP. The CDR3 is 12 residues long.

This clonotype was observed a handful of times. The chain carries TRBV5-1 and TRBJ2-7; perhaps TRBD1 as D (6 bases). The germline V and J ends were trimmed by 5 bases and 5 bases, with 20 bases remaining between them. Germline V CDR1 and CDR2: SGHRS, YFSETQ. The CDR3 consists of 15 residues. Here the CDR3 reads CASRPATGRSDEQYF. In nucleotides, the CDR3 is TGCGCCAGCAGACCTGCTACAGGGCGGTCCGACGAGCAGTACTTC.

The sample holds a few counts of this clonotype. This rearrangement joins TRBV28 to TRBJ2-5; 9 bases align to TRBD2. CDR1 and CDR2 from the germline V gene are MDHEN and SYDVKM. This CDR3 region has 14 residues. J gave up 10 bases and V 8 bases, and 14 bases lay outside the gene matches. The CDR3 sequence is CASSLGSGGWIQYF. The CDR3 bases are TGTGCCAGCTCTCTGGGCAGCGGGGGGTGGATCCAGTACTTC.

Remarks on this clonotype: The CDR3 ends on some other residue instead of the conserved phenylalanine or tryptophan, so this is likely a read error. The chain joins TRBV7-6 to TRBJ2-5, with TRBD2 matching over 14 bases. Trimming took 4 bases from V and 1 from J; bases not matched to a gene: 11. This CDR3 spans 19 amino acids. Per the germline V gene, CDR1 is SGHVS and CDR2 is FNYEAQ. The CDR3 loop is CASSSGPGLAGVGQETQYS. The CDR3 DNA sequence: TGTGCCAGCAGCTCAGGACCGGGACTAGCGGGGGTAGGCCAAGAGACCCAGTACTCC.

This clonotype was counted many times. V is TRBV6-5 and J is TRBJ2-5, with 7 bases matching TRBD2. V lost 0 bases, J lost 5 bases, and 0 bases stayed unmatched. This CDR3 is built from 13 residues. Per the germline V gene, CDR1 is MNHEY and CDR2 is SVGAGI. The CDR3 nucleotides read TGTGCCAGCAGTTACTCGGGAGGGGAGACCCAGTACTTC. Protein sequence: CASSYSGGETQYF.

This clonotype has a count of ten or more. The CDR3 bases are TGTGCCAGCAGCGCCCACAGGGGGCCAGGGGAGACCCAGTACTTC. Translated, it gives CASSAHRGPGETQYF. The chain couples TRBV7-3 to TRBJ2-5, with 9 bases fitting TRBD1. V shed 5 bases and J 5 bases; nucleotides not matched to a gene: 9. Germline CDR1 is SGHTA and CDR2 is FQGTGA. The CDR3 runs to 15 residues. Looking up the rest from reference TRBV7-3 and TRBJ2-5 gives the full variable domain: GAGVSQTPSNKVTEKGKYVELRCDPISGHTALYWYRQSLGQGPEFLIYFQGTGAADDSGLPNDRFFAVRPEGSVSTLKIQRTERGDSAVYLCASSAHRGPGETQYFGPGTRLLVL.

The sample holds many counts of this clonotype. The V call is TRBV7-2, the J call TRBJ2-3; 7 bases fit TRBD2. J was trimmed by 7 bases and V by 1 base; bases with no gene match: 5. The germline V gene encodes CDR1 SGHTA and CDR2 FQGNSA. The CDR3 extends over 14 amino acids. In DNA form, the CDR3 reads TGTGCCAGCAGCTTAGGCACTAGCGTGCATACGCAGTATTTT. This codes for CASSLGTSVHTQYF.

This clonotype showed up many times. The chain combines TRBV11-2 with TRBJ2-1; the match to TRBD1 covers 7 bases. Germline CDR1 reads SGHAT; CDR2 reads FQNNGV. The V and J ends lost 4 bases and 9 bases, in that order; junction bases with no gene match: 12. This CDR3 is built from 15 residues. The CDR3 reads CASSSRVGTAGEQFF. In DNA, the CDR3 is TGTGCCAGCAGCTCTAGGGTGGGGACAGCCGGTGAGCAGTTCTTC.

Many counts were recorded for this clonotype. The V gene is TRBV7-8, the J gene TRBJ1-5; 9 positions match TRBD1. V shed 4 bases and J 3 bases; nucleotides not matched to a gene: 4. The CDR3 is 15 amino acids. Germline V gives CDR1 SGHVS, CDR2 FQNEAQ. CDR3 residues: CASSSQGANNQPQHF. CDR3 in DNA: TGTGCCAGCAGCTCACAGGGGGCTAACAATCAGCCCCAGCATTTT.

This clonotype was detected ten times or more. The chain couples TRBV12-3 or TRBV12-4 to TRBJ2-2, with D maybe TRBD1 (6 bases). The CDR3 runs to 13 residues. Trimming shortened V by 6 bases and J by 2 bases, and 7 bases separated the two germline ends. CDR3 in amino acids: CASRDSNTGELFF. CDR3 coding DNA: TGTGCCAGCAGGGACAGCAACACCGGGGAGCTGTTTTTT.

This clonotype was counted at least ten times. CDR3 bases: TGTGCCAGCAGACCTCAAGGGGGGGGTCAGCCCCAGCATTTT. It codes for CASRPQGGGQPQHF. The chain is built from TRBV28 and TRBJ1-5; tentative D call: TRBD1 (6 bases). This CDR3 has 14 amino acids. V was cut by 6 bases and J by 6 bases, with 15 bases left in between. CDR1 and CDR2 from the germline V gene are MDHEN and SYDVKM. The full variable domain, rest sourced from reference TRBV28 and TRBJ1-5, is DVKVTQSSRYLVKRTGEKVFLECVQDMDHENMFWYRQDPGLGLRLIYFSYDVKMKEKGDIPEGYSVSREKKERFSLILESASTNQTSMYLCASRPQGGGQPQHFGDGTRLSIL.

This clonotype has a handful of counts. This chain uses TRBV27 with TRBJ2-1, with D perhaps matching TRBD2 (6 bases). Trimming cost V 5 bases and J 4 bases, with 18 bases left between them. Germline values: CDR1 MNHEY, CDR2 SMNVEV (reference sequence). The CDR3 covers 16 residues. CDR3 residues: CASSAFGGNLYNEQFF. The CDR3 coding sequence is TGTGCCAGCAGTGCCTTTGGAGGGAACTTATACAATGAGCAGTTCTTC.

Ten or more counts support this clonotype. This chain links TRBV3-1 with TRBJ1-1; D is unclear. Deletions cut 3 bases from V and 0 bases from J, with 2 bases between. CDR1 and CDR2 (germline): LGHDT, YNNKEL (reference sequence). This CDR3 contains 12 residues. This CDR3 reads CASSHLNTEAFF. The CDR3 coding sequence is TGTGCCAGCAGCCACTTGAACACTGAAGCTTTCTTT.

This clonotype was counted many times. The genes are TRBV2 and TRBJ1-2; TRBD1 matches 10 bases. The CDR3 covers 15 residues. The V gene end was trimmed by 6 bases and the J gene end by 3 bases; junction bases not matched to a gene: 7. The V gene's germline CDR1 is SNHLY and CDR2 FYNNEI. CDR3 nucleotide sequence: TGTGCCAGCAGGGTAGGGACAGGGGCTTACTATGGCTACACCTTC. This translates into CASRVGTGAYYGYTF.

This clonotype was recorded at least ten times. The chain carries TRBV10-3 and TRBJ1-1; D uncertain. The CDR3 is 13 amino acids. Germline V CDR1 and CDR2: ENHRY, SYGVKD. With 8 bases removed from V and 3 bases from J, the gap between germline ends came to 13 bases. CDR3 in amino acids: CAIRAQLDTEAFF. CDR3 DNA sequence: TGTGCCATCCGGGCCCAATTGGACACTGAAGCTTTCTTT.

In its sample, this clonotype was seen a few times. The chain recombines TRBV7-6 with TRBJ2-1; D tentatively reads TRBD1 or TRBD2 (6 bases each). This CDR3 is built from 16 residues. V was trimmed by 3 bases and J by 1 base, leaving 13 bases between them. Germline assignment: CDR1 SGHVS and CDR2 FNYEAQ. CDR3 in amino acids: CASSFGGQASYNEQFF. The CDR3 DNA reads as TGTGCCAGCAGCTTCGGGGGCCAGGCTTCCTACAATGAGCAGTTCTTC.

This clonotype was picked up a small number of times. The V gene is TRBV11-2, the J gene TRBJ1-4, with D perhaps TRBD1 (5 bases). Germline V CDR1 and CDR2: SGHAT, FQNNGV. The CDR3 runs 13 residues. Trimming left V 6 bases short and J 8 bases short, with 13 bases between. In DNA form, the CDR3 reads TGTGCCAGCAGGGCAGGGTTTAGCGAAAAACTGTTTTTT. It translates to CASRAGFSEKLFF.

This clonotype was recorded many times. The V call is TRBV13, the J call TRBJ1-4, with a tentative D call TRBD1 (6 bases). The V end lost 2 bases, the J end lost 8 bases, and 12 bases lay between the germline ends. CDR1 PRHDT and CDR2 FYEKMQ come from the germline V gene (reference sequence). This CDR3 has 14 amino acids. The CDR3 nucleotides are TGTGCCAGCAGCTTAACAGGGACTGGAGAAAAACTGTTTTTT. It specifies CASSLTGTGEKLFF.

This clonotype was detected many times. The chain joins TRBV28 to TRBJ2-1; 8 bases fit TRBD1. V was pared by 4 bases and J by 4 bases, with 6 bases of the junction left unmatched. The CDR3 totals 15 residues. CDR1 and CDR2 (germline): MDHEN, SYDVKM. The DNA of the CDR3 is TGTGCCAGCAGTTCGCGGGACAGGTCTTACAATGAGCAGTTCTTC. Translated: CASSSRDRSYNEQFF.